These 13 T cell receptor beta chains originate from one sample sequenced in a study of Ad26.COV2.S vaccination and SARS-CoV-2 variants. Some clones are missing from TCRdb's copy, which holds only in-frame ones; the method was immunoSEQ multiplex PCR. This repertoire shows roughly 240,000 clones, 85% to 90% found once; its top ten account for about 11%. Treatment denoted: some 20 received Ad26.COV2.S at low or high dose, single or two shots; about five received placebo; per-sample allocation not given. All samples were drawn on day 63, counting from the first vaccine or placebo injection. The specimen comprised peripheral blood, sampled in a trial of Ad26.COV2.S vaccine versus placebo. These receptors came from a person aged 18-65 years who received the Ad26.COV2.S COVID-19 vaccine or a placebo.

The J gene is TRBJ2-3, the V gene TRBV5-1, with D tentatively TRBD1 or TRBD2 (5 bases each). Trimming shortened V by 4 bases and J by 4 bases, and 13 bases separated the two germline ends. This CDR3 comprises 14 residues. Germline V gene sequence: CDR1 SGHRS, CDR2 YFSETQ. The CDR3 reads CASSPGAKSDTQYF. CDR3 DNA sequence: TGCGCCAGCAGCCCCGGGGCTAAGTCAGATACGCAGTATTTT. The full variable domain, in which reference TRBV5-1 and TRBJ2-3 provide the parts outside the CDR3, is KAGVTQTPRYLIKTRGQQVTLSCSPISGHRSVSWYQQTPGQGLQFLFEYFSETQRNKGNFPGRFSGRQFSNSRSEMNVSTLELGDSALYLCASSPGAKSDTQYFGPGTRLTVL.

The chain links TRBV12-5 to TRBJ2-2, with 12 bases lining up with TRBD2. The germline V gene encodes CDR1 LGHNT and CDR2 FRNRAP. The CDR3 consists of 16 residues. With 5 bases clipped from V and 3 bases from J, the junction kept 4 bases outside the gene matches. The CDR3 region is CASGTRLAGDTGELFF. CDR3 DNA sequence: TGTGCTAGTGGTACCCGACTAGCGGGGGACACCGGGGAGCTGTTTTTT.

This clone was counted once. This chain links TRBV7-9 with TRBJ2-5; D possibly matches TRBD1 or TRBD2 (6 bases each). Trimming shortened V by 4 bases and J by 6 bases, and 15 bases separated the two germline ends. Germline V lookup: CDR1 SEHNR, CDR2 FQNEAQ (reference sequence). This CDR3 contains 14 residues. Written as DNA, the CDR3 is TGTGCCAGCAGCTCAGGGGAGGAGAGGAAGACCCAGTACTTC. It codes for CASSSGEERKTQYF.

CDR3 residues: CASPRFQGIVYGYTF. In nucleotides, the CDR3 is TGTGCCAGCCCCCGGTTCCAGGGGATCGTCTATGGCTACACCTTC. The chain joins TRBV27 to TRBJ1-2; D perhaps matches TRBD1 (6 bases). Trimming left V 8 bases short and J 4 bases short, with 20 bases between. There are 15 residues in the CDR3. In germline, CDR1 is MNHEY, CDR2 SMNVEV (reference sequence).

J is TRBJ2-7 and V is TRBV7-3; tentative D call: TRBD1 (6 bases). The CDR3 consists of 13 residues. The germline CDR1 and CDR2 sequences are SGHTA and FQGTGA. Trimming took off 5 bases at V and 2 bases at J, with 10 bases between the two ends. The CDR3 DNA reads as TGTGCCAGCAGCCCCAGGGACACCTACGAGCAGTACTTC. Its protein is CASSPRDTYEQYF. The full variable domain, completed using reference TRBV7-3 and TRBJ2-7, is GAGVSQTPSNKVTEKGKYVELRCDPISGHTALYWYRQSLGQGPEFLIYFQGTGAADDSGLPNDRFFAVRPEGSVSTLKIQRTERGDSAVYLCASSPRDTYEQYFGPGTRLTVT.

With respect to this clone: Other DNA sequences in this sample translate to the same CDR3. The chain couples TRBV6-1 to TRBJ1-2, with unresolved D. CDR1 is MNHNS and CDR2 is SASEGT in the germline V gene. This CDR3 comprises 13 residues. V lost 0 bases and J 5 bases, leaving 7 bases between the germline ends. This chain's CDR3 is CASSEAGGYGYTF. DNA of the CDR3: TGTGCCAGCAGTGAAGCGGGAGGATATGGCTACACCTTC.

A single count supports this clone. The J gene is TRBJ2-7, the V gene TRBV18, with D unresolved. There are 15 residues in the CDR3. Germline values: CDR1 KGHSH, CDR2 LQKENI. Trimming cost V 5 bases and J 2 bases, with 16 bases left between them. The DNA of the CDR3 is TGTGCCAGCTCAAAAACCAACGGCAGAGCCTACGAGCAGTACTTC. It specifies CASSKTNGRAYEQYF.

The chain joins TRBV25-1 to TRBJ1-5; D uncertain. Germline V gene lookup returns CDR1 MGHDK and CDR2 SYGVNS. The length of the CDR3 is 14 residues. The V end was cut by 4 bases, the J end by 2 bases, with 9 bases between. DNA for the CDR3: TGTGCCAGCAGTGTTGGGGTAGGCAATCAGCCCCAGCATTTT. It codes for CASSVGVGNQPQHF.

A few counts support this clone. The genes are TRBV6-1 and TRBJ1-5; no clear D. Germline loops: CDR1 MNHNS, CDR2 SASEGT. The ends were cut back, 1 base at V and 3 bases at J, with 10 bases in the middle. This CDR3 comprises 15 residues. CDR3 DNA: TGTGCCAGCAGTGAAGTAGGAGGGTACAATCAGCCCCAGCATTTT. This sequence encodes CASSEVGGYNQPQHF.

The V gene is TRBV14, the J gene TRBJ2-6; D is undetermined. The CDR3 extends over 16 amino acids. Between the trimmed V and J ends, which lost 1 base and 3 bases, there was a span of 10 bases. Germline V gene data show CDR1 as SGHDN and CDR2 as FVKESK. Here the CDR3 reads CASSQGDGFGANVLTF. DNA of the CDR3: TGTGCCAGCAGCCAAGGTGATGGGTTTGGGGCCAACGTCCTGACTTTC.

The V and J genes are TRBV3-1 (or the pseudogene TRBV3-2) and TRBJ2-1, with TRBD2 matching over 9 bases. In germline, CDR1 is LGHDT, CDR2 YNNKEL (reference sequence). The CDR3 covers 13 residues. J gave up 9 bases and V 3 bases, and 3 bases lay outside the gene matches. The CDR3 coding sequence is TGTGCCAGCAGCCAGGGGACTAGCAGTGAGCAGTTCTTC. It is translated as CASSQGTSSEQFF.

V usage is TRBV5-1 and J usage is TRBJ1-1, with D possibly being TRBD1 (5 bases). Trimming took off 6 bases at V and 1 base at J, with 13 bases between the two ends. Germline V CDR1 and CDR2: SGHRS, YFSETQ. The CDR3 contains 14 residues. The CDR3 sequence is CASTKSQGNTEAFF. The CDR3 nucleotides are TGCGCCAGCACGAAATCGCAGGGGAACACTGAAGCTTTCTTT. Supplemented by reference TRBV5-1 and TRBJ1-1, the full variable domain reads KAGVTQTPRYLIKTRGQQVTLSCSPISGHRSVSWYQQTPGQGLQFLFEYFSETQRNKGNFPGRFSGRQFSNSRSEMNVSTLELGDSALYLCASTKSQGNTEAFFGQGTRLTVV.

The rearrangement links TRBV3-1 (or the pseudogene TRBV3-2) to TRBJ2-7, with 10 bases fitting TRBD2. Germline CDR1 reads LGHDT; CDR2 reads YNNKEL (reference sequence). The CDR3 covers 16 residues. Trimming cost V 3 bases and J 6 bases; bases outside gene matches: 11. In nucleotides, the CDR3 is TGTGCCAGCAGCCACTATCCCGGGACTAGCGCTACCGAGCAGTACTTC. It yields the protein CASSHYPGTSATEQYF.